The 16 T cell receptor beta chains in this list originate from one sample, sequenced in a study of shared clonotypes between healthy human individuals. The table came from immunoSEQ multiplex PCR; TCRdb's copy has only in-frame clones and leaves some out. Among approximately 2.4 million clones listed, around 95% were seen once. Sequenced material: naive CD4+ T cells sorted from blood. Noted subset: CD45RA+ positively selected. These receptors were obtained from a young man in good health.

As concerns this clone: Other DNA sequences in this specimen translate into the identical CDR3. V gene TRBV19 combines with J gene TRBJ2-2, with D tentatively TRBD2 (5 bases). Trimming shortened V by 4 bases and J by 6 bases, and 6 bases separated the two germline ends. The CDR3 runs to 12 residues. Germline CDR1 LNHDA, CDR2 SQIVND (reference sequence). In nucleotides, the CDR3 is TGTGCCAGTAGTACCGGGGCCGGGGAGCTGTTTTTT. This gives the protein CASSTGAGELFF.

This chain links TRBV6-1 with TRBJ1-2; unclear D gene. V lost 7 bases to trimming and J lost 8 bases, with 11 bases between them. CDR1 is MNHNS, CDR2 SASEGT, per germline. This CDR3 spans 11 amino acids. CDR3 sequence: CASIRGWGYTF. The CDR3 nucleotides are TGTGCCAGCATCCGAGGGTGGGGCTACACCTTC.

The J gene is TRBJ2-7, the V gene TRBV6-5; 7 bases fit TRBD1. The CDR3 contains 14 residues. From germline, CDR1 is MNHEY and CDR2 SVGAGI. J gave up 4 bases and V 6 bases, and 9 bases lay outside the gene matches. The CDR3 DNA is TGTGCCAGCAGCCGGACAGGATATCGTTACGAGCAGTACTTC. Its translation: CASSRTGYRYEQYF.

The CDR3 protein is CASSLLAGPGYF. CDR3 nucleotides: TGTGCCAGCAGTTTGCTAGCGGGCCCGGGGTATTTT. V and J are TRBV28 and TRBJ2-3; TRBD2 agrees at 8 bases. Germline trimming cut 3 bases from V and 14 bases from J; bases unmatched to any gene: 7. CDR1 MDHEN and CDR2 SYDVKM come from the germline V gene. This CDR3 region has 12 residues.

The V call is TRBV10-2, the J call TRBJ1-5; D is unclear. The ends were cut back, 5 bases at V and 4 bases at J, with 12 bases in the middle. The CDR3 loop spans 14 amino acids. CDR1 is WSHSY and CDR2 is SAAADI in the germline V gene. The CDR3 is CASSPLEVNQPQHF. The CDR3 DNA reads TGCGCCAGCAGTCCCTTAGAGGTAAATCAGCCCCAGCATTTT.

This CDR3 reads CASSLNLAAQETQYF. The CDR3 DNA follows: TGTGCCAGCAGCCTCAACCTAGCGGCCCAAGAGACCCAGTACTTC. V is TRBV4-2 and J is TRBJ2-5, with 7 bases aligning to TRBD2. In germline, CDR1 is LGHNA, CDR2 YNFKEQ. The V segment lost 4 bases and the J segment 1 base; nucleotides outside the gene matches: 6. The CDR3 loop spans 15 amino acids.

In regard to this clone: This same CDR3 is encoded by further DNA sequences in the sample. J is TRBJ2-7 and V is TRBV18; 9 bases agree with TRBD1. Germline V lookup: CDR1 KGHSH, CDR2 LQKENI. The CDR3 is 14 amino acids. V dropped 3 bases and J dropped 6; count of bases not matched to a gene: 6. The CDR3 DNA is TGTGCCAGCTCACCGGGACAGGGTGCTCTCGAGCAGTACTTC. Translated: CASSPGQGALEQYF.

The chain uses TRBV19 and TRBJ2-7; TRBD2 agrees at 14 bases. The CDR3 covers 16 residues. Germline CDR1 reads LNHDA; CDR2 reads SQIVND (reference sequence). V trimming: 1 base; J trimming: 4 bases; junction bases outside the gene matches: 3. This chain's CDR3 is CASSIAGLAGVYEQYF. The CDR3 nucleotides are TGTGCCAGTAGTATAGCGGGACTAGCGGGAGTGTACGAGCAGTACTTC.

This clone is a singleton in its sample. The chain joins TRBV19 to TRBJ2-5; D is perhaps TRBD1 (5 bases). V gave up 5 bases and J gave up 4 bases, with 11 bases separating them. Germline lookup yields CDR1 LNHDA and CDR2 SQIVND (reference sequence). The CDR3 spans 13 residues. CDR3 in DNA: TGTGCCAGTAGTGAGTCAGGGCGAGAGACCCAGTACTTC. As protein: CASSESGRETQYF.

This clone was picked up one time. J is TRBJ2-5 and V is TRBV27; D is uncertain. V lost 4 bases and J 5 bases, leaving 14 bases between the germline ends. Germline loops: CDR1 MNHEY, CDR2 SMNVEV (reference sequence). The CDR3 contains 14 residues. Written as DNA, the CDR3 is TGTGCCAGCAGTTGGGTTGGTGGGGTGGAGACCCAGTACTTC. This sequence encodes CASSWVGGVETQYF.

The chain recombines TRBV14 with TRBJ2-7; 8 nucleotides match TRBD1. With V trimmed by 1 base and J by 5 bases, 10 bases remained unmatched. The CDR3 length is 16 residues. The germline V gene has CDR1 SGHDN and CDR2 FVKESK. CDR3 loop: CASSQVNGDRTHEQYF. The CDR3 DNA reads as TGTGCCAGCAGCCAAGTCAATGGGGACAGGACCCACGAGCAGTACTTC.

The rearrangement links TRBV4-1 to TRBJ2-1; 12 nucleotides line up with TRBD2. CDR1 MGHRA and CDR2 YSYEKL come from the germline V gene. The CDR3 has 19 amino acids. V was clipped by 1 base and J by 4 bases; unmatched bases: 11. The CDR3 DNA reads TGCGCCAGCAGCCAAGGCCCACCGGGACTAGCGGGCTATTACAATGAGCAGTTCTTC. Its translation: CASSQGPPGLAGYYNEQFF.

V is TRBV4-1 and J is TRBJ2-5; possibly TRBD2 for D (5 bases). The V end lost 0 bases, the J end lost 5 bases, and 25 bases lay between the germline ends. Germline loops: CDR1 MGHRA, CDR2 YSYEKL. The CDR3 is 19 amino acids. The CDR3 here is CASSQDSASGGFPSETQYF. Written as DNA, the CDR3 is TGCGCCAGCAGCCAAGATTCCGCAAGCGGAGGATTCCCTTCGGAGACCCAGTACTTC.

This chain connects TRBV19 to TRBJ1-4; D is unresolved. Trimming stripped 6 bases from V and 1 base from J, with 6 bases between. Germline assignment: CDR1 LNHDA and CDR2 SQIVND (reference sequence). The CDR3 runs 13 residues. CDR3 residues: CASSRQTNEKLFF. For the CDR3, the DNA is TGTGCCAGTAGCCGACAAACTAATGAAAAACTGTTTTTT.

The chain recombines TRBV5-1 with TRBJ2-5, with 9 bases lining up with TRBD2. This CDR3 spans 17 amino acids. The germline V gene has CDR1 SGHRS and CDR2 YFSETQ. The J segment lost 5 bases and the V segment lost 0 bases, leaving 11 bases of the junction unmatched. This CDR3 reads CASSLEAAREGRETQYF. For the CDR3, the DNA is TGCGCCAGCAGCTTGGAAGCGGCGCGGGAGGGCCGGGAGACCCAGTACTTC.

This clone is a singleton in its sample. The V gene is TRBV7-9, the J gene TRBJ2-7, with a weak D call TRBD1 (6 bases). V lost 2 bases, J lost 5 bases, and 13 bases lay in between. This CDR3 contains 14 residues. Germline CDR1 reads SEHNR; CDR2 reads FQNEAQ (reference sequence). CDR3 bases: TGTGCCAGCAGCTTATACCATCAGGGGAACGAGCAGTACTTC. Translating it yields CASSLYHQGNEQYF.